Below, one TCR beta chain is given with its context. This entry belongs to a study of CD8 T cells in Susac syndrome. Random hexamers were used to reverse transcribe roughly 0.45 to 1 ug of RNA. TCRdb recomputed calls from the immunoSEQ multiplex PCR reads with MiXCR, one row per CDR3 protein. The sample consists of over 140,000 distinct CDR3 sequences, 95% of them appearing once. Germline CDR1 and CDR2: MGHRA and YSYEKL. Trimming took 0 bases from V and 10 from J, leaving 10 bases between them. The CDR3 has 13 residues. The receptor's source is a human donor with Susac syndrome. The chain links TRBV4-1 to TRBJ2-1, with a possible D match to TRBD2 (5 bases). The sequenced sample consisted of CD4+ T cells from PBMCs. CDR3 protein: CASSQDFGREQFF. The DNA of the CDR3 is TGCGCCAGCAGCCAAGATTTTGGGAGAGAGCAGTTCTTC.